This entry describes one TCR beta chain. Its specificity is not known. These data belong to a study of OX40 agonist ivuxolimab in advanced cancers. In the study overall: Patients were dosed intravenously with ivuxolimab at 0.01 to 10 mg/kg every 2 weeks. Patients were roughly 83% male with ages roughly 20 to 80, mean 60.

This CDR3 is 13 amino acids long. Germline V gene sequence: CDR1 SNHLY, CDR2 FYNNEI. Trimming pared 8 bases from V and 5 bases from J, leaving 15 bases between. Sequencing was performed with immunoSEQ multiplex PCR; in TCRdb, only in-frame clones are kept and a portion is missing. The table lists around 28,000 clones, 85% to 90% of them singletons. Notes on the study in general: Dose levels from 0.1 to 3.0 mg/kg saw CD4+ and CD8+ blood T cells expand clonally by week 6. With doses of 0.1-3.0 mg/kg, partial responders showed among the lowest clonal expansion.

This sequence originates from an adult with an advanced solid tumor such as melanoma, head and neck, liver or kidney cancer. The specimen comprised CD4+ or CD8+ T cells sorted from blood, sampled in a trial of the OX40 agonist ivuxolimab. The chain has TRBV2 and TRBJ1-1; D is uncertain. The CDR3 region has the DNA TGTGCCAGCTTGCTCGGGGATGGGACTGAAGCTTTCTTT. It yields the protein CASLLGDGTEAFF.